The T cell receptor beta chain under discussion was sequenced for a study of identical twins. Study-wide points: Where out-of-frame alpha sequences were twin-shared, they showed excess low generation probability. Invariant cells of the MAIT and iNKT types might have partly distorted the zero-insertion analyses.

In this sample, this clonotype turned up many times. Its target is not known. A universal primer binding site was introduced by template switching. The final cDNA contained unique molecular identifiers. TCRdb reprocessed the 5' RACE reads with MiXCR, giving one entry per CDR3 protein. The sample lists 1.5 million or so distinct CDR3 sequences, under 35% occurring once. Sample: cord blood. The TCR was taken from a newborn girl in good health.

CDR3 amino acids: CASSDYPKNIQYF. As DNA, the CDR3 is TGTGCCAGCTCCGACTACCCCAAAAACATTCAGTACTTC. The chain carries TRBV2 and TRBJ2-4; a weak D match, TRBD2 (5 bases). V was shortened by 8 bases and J by 2 bases, with 10 bases between the two germline ends. CDR3 length: 13 amino acids. Germline lookup yields CDR1 SNHLY and CDR2 FYNNEI. Variable domain in full (rest from reference TRBV2 and TRBJ2-4): EPEVTQTPSHQVTQMGQEVILRCVPISNHLYFYWYRQILGQKVEFLVSFYNNEISEKSEIFDDQFSVERPDGSNFTLKIRSTKLEDSAMYFCASSDYPKNIQYFGAGTRLSVL.